What follows describes a single TCR beta chain. This clone was seen a handful of times. Its recognized antigen is unknown. No base quality information exists; no much larger clone differs at one position. The library was made by the immunoSEQ multiplex PCR assay. For the multiplex PCR, a mixture combining 60 forward primers for TCR Vbeta segments and 13 reverse primers for TCR Jbeta segments was used. The CDR3 region of rearranged TCR beta genes was amplified from genomic DNA with a multiplex PCR assay. On the Illumina HiSeq System, the amplified TCR beta libraries were sequenced as 87-base-pair reads. On the authors' methods: In a later analysis, some 80 million unique TCR beta chains were counted across the 500 to 850 repertoires, and approximately 9.9 million of these chains were shared by at least two donors. Raw reads were error-corrected and collapsed into unique sequences with a nearest-neighbor algorithm that merged closely related sequences to remove PCR and sequencing errors. Alignment of CDR3 sequences to IMGT reference sequences was used to assign V, D and J gene segments. Each retained sequence needed at least a six-nucleotide match to both a V gene segment and a J gene segment. A rearrangement was called productive if the CDR3 had no stop codons and remained in frame with V and J, and every other rearrangement was called non-productive. Following IMGT convention, CDR3 was defined as the stretch from the second conserved V-encoded cysteine up to the conserved J-encoded phenylalanine. The earlier analysis of a few hundred of the donors excluded any sequence lacking an unambiguous match to a single V gene segment. An earlier analysis of 550 to 650 of the donors classified V segments as functional when productive rearrangements were above 56.7% and as segregating when the standard deviation between donors was above 5%. A statistical classification framework was built to diagnose cytomegalovirus status from the catalog of TCR beta chain sequences. In a later analysis, V and J genes were assigned by comparing TCR nucleotide sequences against IMGT/GENE-DB human TR gene sequences. The TCRdist pipeline was used in a later analysis to assign CDR3 sequences and most-parsimonious VDJ recombination scenarios. In a later analysis, each TCR beta chain was defined by its CDR3 amino acid sequence together with its V-gene family, and reads lacking a unique V-gene family were excluded. To address suspected cross-contamination and a sequencing artifact, a later analysis removed 450 to 700 highly shared, low-generation-probability nucleotide sequences. A later analysis calculated a clonal expansion index for each public chain from normalized within-repertoire ranks of inferred template counts. In a later analysis, generation probabilities were computed with a VDJ recombination model fitted to out-of-frame rearrangements, and the resulting probabilities were checked against IGoR. In a later analysis, TCR-TCR, TCR-HLA and TCR-CMV co-occurrence was scored with hypergeometric tests, and a repertoire-size bias correction was applied to TCR pairs. In a later analysis, false discovery rates were estimated by permuting HLA or CMV assignments 20 times. In a later analysis, co-occurring TCRs were grouped with DBSCAN, and TCRdist sequence similarity was added when clustering was performed within HLA-allele-positive subsets. Repertoires with fewer than 30,000 or more than 120,000 public chains, plus five repertoires with anomalous nucleotide sharing, were excluded from co-occurrence clustering. Not all clones reach the TCRdb copy of this immuneACCESS table, which keeps in-frame sequences only. Checked studies attribute under half of the gap to unresolved V genes and leave the rest unexplained. From that table come the V and J calls and clone size; the DNA was used to work out D and trimming. The sample table holds 200,000 to 250,000 clones, of which more than 60% were seen once. Approximately 2.6% of the sample is taken by the ten largest.

The CDR3 numbers 15 residues from cysteine through phenylalanine. The CDR3 DNA has 45 bases and is translated from base 1. CDR1 MRHNA and CDR2 SNTAGT are derived from the germline V gene. Ends trimmed: V by 5 bases, J by 9 bases; bases unmatched to a gene: 11. These data belong to a study of cytomegalovirus exposure and HLA in healthy donors (dated by TCRdb to the late 2010s). Broadly, across the study: According to an earlier analysis of 587 of the donors, 150 million to 200 million T cells yielded roughly 110 million unique TCR beta sequences and 276 Gb of sequence data. Of the 350 to 400 genotyped donors, about 80% fell in the genetic ancestry cluster associated with self-reported Caucasian donors. Every discovery cohort repertoire had been produced on one sequencing platform. Among 300 to 450 genotyped donors of the cohort, an average of about 240,000 unique TCR beta nucleotide sequences were sequenced per donor, roughly 18% of them non-productive. The study used immunosequencing to profile the T cell repertoires of 670 or so subjects and linked those repertoires to cytomegalovirus serostatus. Approximately 300 gigabases of sequencing data and 70 million to 100 million unique TCR sequences made up an early release that covered several hundred HLA-typed donors. A later analysis re-analyzed previously published TCR beta repertoires from 650 to 800 donors and added high-resolution HLA genotyping to study TCR occurrence patterns. Besides the first cohort of more than 650 subjects, a separate validation cohort made up of 120 different subjects was used. The study was designed to test whether signatures of past pathogen exposure could be identified by cataloging public T cell receptors. To predict cytomegalovirus infection status, the study brought together high-throughput TCR immunosequencing, statistical association of individual TCRs with disease status, and machine learning. HLA typing included class I and class II loci at four-digit resolution. The number of typed donors differed by locus: roughly 629-640 for A, B, C, DRB1 and DQB1; 500 to 550 for DQA1; 606 for DPA1; and approximately 450 for DPB1. Alongside the repertoire data, information on donor age, sex, ethnicity and CMV serostatus was compiled. Four to six DR-DQ haplotypes were handled as single units for association and clustering, since linkage in the cohort was strong. In a later genetic analysis, genome-wide SNP genotypes for about three fifths of the roughly 670 donors were used, and that subset was treated as a discovery cohort. Rather than using new phenotypic data, the later analysis identified candidate immune exposures from TCR beta sequences and from how often those sequences occurred across donors. An earlier analysis of approximately 640 of the donors applied high-throughput TCR beta sequencing to assess whether each TCR beta V gene segment acted as functional or pseudogenic.

In total, 600 or so healthy bone marrow donors made up the cohort. All cohort members were sampled while nominally healthy, although unrecorded immune exposures were likely present. The donor was CMV seropositive and was included in the group of 289 seropositive cohort members. Every donor gave a peripheral blood sample, and the peripheral blood mononuclear cells from that sample were used for TCR beta sequencing. The Qiagen DNeasy Blood Extraction Kit was used to extract genomic DNA from the blood cell samples. The paper as a whole reports these results and caveats: A further reported finding was that TCR beta sequences accurately predicted the HLA-A and HLA-B alleles for most subjects in the first cohort. The only immune exposure information available for the cohort was CMV serostatus. The presence/absence analyses assumed that sequencing depth was roughly uniform across donors, and that assumption may not be true. The earlier analysis of 450 to 700 of the donors excluded roughly 16 rarely observed V segments, including chromosome 9 orphons, because counts were too low. In a later analysis, TCR association rates were found to vary across HLA loci, with the most associated TCRs seen for DRB1 alleles and the fewest for HLA-C alleles. While some public TCRs were present in many individuals, most TCR sequences turned up only very rarely across donors. Linkage disequilibrium might explain the correlated functional status among segregating V segments, but an unknown experimental factor could not be ruled out. Specific HLA alleles were associated with roughly 16,000 TCR beta sequences at a false discovery rate of 0.05 in a later analysis. Assigning TCR associations to individual alleles was difficult when HLA alleles, especially DR and DQ, strongly co-occurred. In both the original and validation cohorts, the classifier was reported to diagnose cytomegalovirus status with high specificity and sensitivity. In a later analysis, several top co-occurrence clusters were reported to appear linked to parvovirus B19, influenza, CMV and Epstein-Barr virus. An earlier analysis of 587 of the donors showed that most TCR beta V segments appeared in productive rearrangements either about 87% or about 30% of the time, which broadly matched IMGT annotations. Three of the identified cytomegalovirus-associated TCR beta chains were confirmed in vitro to be specific for cytomegalovirus antigens. The authors suggested that the approach could potentially be extended to other disease states and immunological phenotypes. A cluster of highly shared sequence variants was judged likely to represent a technical artifact of the sequencing pipeline. In this cohort, only TCR beta chains were sequenced, and detectable features were limited by the absence of alpha or paired-chain data. A later genetic analysis associated a missense DCLRE1C variant with V-gene and J-gene trimming of TCR beta chains, and an independent cohort replicated the association. According to a later genetic analysis, donors in an Asian-associated ancestry cluster had fewer N-insertions in productive TCRs than the approximately 630-donor mean. A later analysis found that most CMV-associated TCR beta chains appeared HLA-restricted, with HLA associations seemingly driven largely by CMV exposure. A total of 164 TCR beta chains were listed by the study as associated with cytomegalovirus. In a later analysis, HLA-associated TCR beta chains showed more clonal expansion and lower generation probabilities than non-associated chains that were equally common. The 87-base-pair reads could not distinguish some IMGT-functional V segments, including TRBV6-2 and TRBV6-3, so those segments were excluded. Because HLA typing was unavailable for some donors at each locus, only the typed subset was used in association tests.

The chain is made from TRBV6-4 and TRBJ2-1, with 9 junctional bases fitting TRBD2. The sequence was obtained from a woman aged 55 to 70 in good health and CMV-seropositive. The source material was PBMCs. The CDR3 has the sequence CASSPSDGSGSEQFF. Here is the DNA: TGTGCCAGCAGTCCCTCGGACGGTAGCGGGAGTGAGCAGTTCTTC.